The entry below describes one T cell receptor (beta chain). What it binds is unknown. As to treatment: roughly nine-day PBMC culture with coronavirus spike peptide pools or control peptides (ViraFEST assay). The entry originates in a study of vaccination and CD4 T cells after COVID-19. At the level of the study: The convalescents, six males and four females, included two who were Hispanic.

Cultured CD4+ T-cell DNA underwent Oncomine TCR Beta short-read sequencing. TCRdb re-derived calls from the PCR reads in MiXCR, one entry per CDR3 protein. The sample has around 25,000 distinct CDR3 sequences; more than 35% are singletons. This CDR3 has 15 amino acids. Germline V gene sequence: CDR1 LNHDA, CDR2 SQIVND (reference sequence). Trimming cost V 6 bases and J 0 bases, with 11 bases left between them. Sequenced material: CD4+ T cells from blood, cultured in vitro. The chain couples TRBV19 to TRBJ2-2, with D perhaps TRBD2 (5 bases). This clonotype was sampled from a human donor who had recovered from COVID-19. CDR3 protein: CASSKTTANTGELFF. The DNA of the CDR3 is TGTGCCAGTAGCAAGACTACCGCGAACACCGGGGAGCTGTTTTTT.